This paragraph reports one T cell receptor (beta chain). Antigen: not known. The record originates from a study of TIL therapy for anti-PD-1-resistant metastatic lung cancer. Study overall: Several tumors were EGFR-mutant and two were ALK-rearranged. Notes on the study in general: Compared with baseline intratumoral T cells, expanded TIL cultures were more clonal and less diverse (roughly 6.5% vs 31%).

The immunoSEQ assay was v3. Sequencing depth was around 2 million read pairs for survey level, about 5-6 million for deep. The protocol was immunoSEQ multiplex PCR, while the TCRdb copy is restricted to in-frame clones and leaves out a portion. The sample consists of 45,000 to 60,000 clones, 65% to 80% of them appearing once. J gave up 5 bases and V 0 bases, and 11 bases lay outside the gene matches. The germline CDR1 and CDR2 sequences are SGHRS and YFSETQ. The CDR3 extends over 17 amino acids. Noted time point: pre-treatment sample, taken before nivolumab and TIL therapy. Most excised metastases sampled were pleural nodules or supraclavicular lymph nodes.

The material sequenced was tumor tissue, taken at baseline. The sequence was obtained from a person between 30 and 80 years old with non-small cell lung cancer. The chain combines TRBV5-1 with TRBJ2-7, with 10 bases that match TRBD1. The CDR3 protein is CASSLALTPTGGHEQYF. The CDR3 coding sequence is TGCGCCAGCAGCTTGGCGCTAACCCCGACAGGGGGCCACGAGCAGTACTTC.